These 8 T cell receptor beta chains share one sample of origin, sequenced in a study of a mutant IDH1 vaccine in newly diagnosed glioma (dated by TCRdb to about 2021). Read against the paper, the sample's time point label means: week 11, during vaccination. Every vaccine dose consisted of 300 ug of a 20-mer mutant IDH1 peptide in Montanide, administered subcutaneously together with topical imiquimod. The antigens these receptors bind are not known. The protocol used for the library was the immunoSEQ multiplex PCR assay. The table comes from immuneACCESS by way of TCRdb, which keeps in-frame sequences with V and J called. Part of the clones is missing from these tables; in studies checked, under half for an unresolved V gene and the rest for unknown reasons. The sample data list 120,000 or so clones, and about 80% of these were observed just once. The ten largest make up 5.5% of the sample. The specimen comprised PBMCs, sampled from a glioma patient whose treatment included an IDH1 peptide vaccine. The receptors here all came from a man between 40 and 49 years old with glioma.

This clone was detected only a few times. The chain has TRBV5-8 and TRBJ2-5; D possibly corresponds to TRBD2 (6 bases). The CDR3 length is 14 residues. Germline CDR1 SGHTS, CDR2 YDEGEE. V dropped 0 bases and J dropped 5 bases, with 11 bases sitting between them. The CDR3 coding sequence is TGTGCCAGCAGCTTGGATGCAGGGAGGGAGACCCAGTACTTC. Translated: CASSLDAGRETQYF.

This chain connects TRBV30 to TRBJ1-1, with 7 bases that match TRBD1. The CDR3 loop spans 16 amino acids. The junction had 13 bases not matched to a gene; V was cut back by 4 bases and J by 2 bases. The germline V gene encodes CDR1 GTSNPN and CDR2 SVGIG (reference sequence). Here the CDR3 DNA reads TGTGCCTGGACCACAGGGAGGACAGGTGGAAACACTGAAGCTTTCTTT. Its translation is CAWTTGRTGGNTEAFF.

The chain is built from TRBV7-3 and TRBJ2-1; D is unclear. The CDR3 runs 13 residues. Trimming removed 5 bases from V and 6 bases from J, with 11 bases in between. In germline, CDR1 is SGHTA, CDR2 FQGTGA. This chain's CDR3 is CASSRMDRNEQFF. As DNA, the CDR3 is TGTGCCAGCAGCCGCATGGACCGCAATGAGCAGTTCTTC.

This chain links TRBV23-1 with TRBJ2-1; the D is unclear. TRBV23-1 is labeled an ORF, and its function is uncertain. The CDR3 loop spans 14 amino acids. Trimming stripped 2 bases from V and 2 bases from J, with 7 bases between. CDR3 in amino acids: CASSQQFPYNEQFF. CDR3 DNA: TGCGCCAGCAGTCAACAGTTCCCCTACAATGAGCAGTTCTTC.

This clone was seen at least ten times. This rearrangement joins TRBV30 to TRBJ2-3; TRBD2 matches 7 bases. Germline assignment: CDR1 GTSNPN and CDR2 SVGIG (reference sequence). Trimming took 4 bases from V and 1 from J; bases not matched to a gene: 11. The CDR3 covers 16 residues. The CDR3 DNA follows: TGTGCCTGGACCAGCCGCCAGCGGGGAGGCACAGATACGCAGTATTTT. Translation gives CAWTSRQRGGTDTQYF.

This chain uses TRBV2 with TRBJ1-1; no clear D. The CDR3 totals 11 residues. Germline CDR1 and CDR2: SNHLY and FYNNEI. The V end was cut by 2 bases, the J end by 11 bases, with 9 bases between. For the CDR3, the DNA is TGTGCCAGCAGTGAATTTTTGGGGGCTTTCTTT. It yields the protein CASSEFLGAFF.

This chain links TRBV30 with TRBJ2-3; D may be TRBD1 or TRBD2 (6 bases each). Per the germline V gene, CDR1 is GTSNPN and CDR2 is SVGIG (reference sequence). The CDR3 covers 14 residues. V was clipped by 4 bases and J by 5 bases, with 16 bases between them. CDR3 coding DNA: TGTGCCTGGACTGGGGGGCCGGCGGGAGATACGCAGTATTTT. Its protein is CAWTGGPAGDTQYF.

V and J are TRBV10-3 and TRBJ2-1, with 13 nucleotides matching TRBD2. The CDR3 consists of 15 residues. CDR1 and CDR2 from the germline V gene are ENHRY and SYGVKD. V shed 10 bases, J shed 8 bases, and the junction held 11 bases outside the gene matches. The CDR3 loop is CATGLAGPGSDEQFF. CDR3 bases: TGTGCCACGGGACTAGCGGGGCCGGGGAGTGATGAGCAGTTCTTC.